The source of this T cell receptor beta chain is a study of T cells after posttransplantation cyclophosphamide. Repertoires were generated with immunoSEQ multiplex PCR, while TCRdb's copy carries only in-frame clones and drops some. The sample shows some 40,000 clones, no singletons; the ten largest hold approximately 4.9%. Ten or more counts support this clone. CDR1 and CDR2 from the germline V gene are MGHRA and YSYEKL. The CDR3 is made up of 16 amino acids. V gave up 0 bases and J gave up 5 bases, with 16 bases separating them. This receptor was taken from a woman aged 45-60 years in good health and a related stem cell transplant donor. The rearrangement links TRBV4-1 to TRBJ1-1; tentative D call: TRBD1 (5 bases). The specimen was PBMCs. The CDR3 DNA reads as TGCGCCAGCAGCCAAGATTTGTCAGGGTCCAGGACTGAAGCTTTCTTT. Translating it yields CASSQDLSGSRTEAFF.